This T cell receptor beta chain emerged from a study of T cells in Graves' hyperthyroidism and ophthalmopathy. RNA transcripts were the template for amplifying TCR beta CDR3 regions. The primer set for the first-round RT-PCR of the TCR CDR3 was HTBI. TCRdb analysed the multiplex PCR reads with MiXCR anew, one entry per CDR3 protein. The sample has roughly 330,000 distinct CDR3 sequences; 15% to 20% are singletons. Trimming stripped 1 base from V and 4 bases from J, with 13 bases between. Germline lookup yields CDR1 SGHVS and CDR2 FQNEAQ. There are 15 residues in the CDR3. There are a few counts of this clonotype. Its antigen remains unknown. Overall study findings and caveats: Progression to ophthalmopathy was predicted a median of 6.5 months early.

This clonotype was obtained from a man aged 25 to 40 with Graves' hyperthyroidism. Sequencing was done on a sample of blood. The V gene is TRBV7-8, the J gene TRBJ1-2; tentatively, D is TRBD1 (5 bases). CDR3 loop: CASSLVDSSSYGYTF. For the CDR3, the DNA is TGTGCCAGCAGCTTAGTTGACAGTTCCAGCTATGGCTACACCTTC. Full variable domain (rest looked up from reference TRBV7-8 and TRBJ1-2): GAGVSQSPRYKVAKRGQDVALRCDPISGHVSLFWYQQALGQGPEFLTYFQNEAQLDKSGLPSDRFFAERPEGSVSTLKIQRTQQEDSAVYLCASSLVDSSSYGYTFGSGTRLTVV.